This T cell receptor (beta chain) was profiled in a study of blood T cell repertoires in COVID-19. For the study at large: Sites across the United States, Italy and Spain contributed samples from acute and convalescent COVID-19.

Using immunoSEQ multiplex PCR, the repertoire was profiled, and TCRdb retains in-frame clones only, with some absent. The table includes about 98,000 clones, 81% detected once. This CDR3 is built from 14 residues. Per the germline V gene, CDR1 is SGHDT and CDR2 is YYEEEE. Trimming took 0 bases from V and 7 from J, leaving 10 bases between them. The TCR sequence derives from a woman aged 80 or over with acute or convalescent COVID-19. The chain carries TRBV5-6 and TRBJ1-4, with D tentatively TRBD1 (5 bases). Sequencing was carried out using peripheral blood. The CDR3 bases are TGTGCCAGCAGCTTGGAAGGGGTCGGTGAAAAACTGTTTTTT. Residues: CASSLEGVGEKLFF.